Presented here are 10 T cell receptor beta chains from one specimen sequenced in a study of CD8 T cells in Susac syndrome. RNA totalling 0.5 to 1 ug underwent reverse transcription with random hexamers. TCRdb reprocessed the immunoSEQ multiplex PCR reads via MiXCR and lists one record per CDR3 protein. The sample carries some 400,000 distinct CDR3 sequences, more than 80% recorded once. The specimen was CD8+ T cells from PBMCs. These receptors were obtained from a human donor with multiple sclerosis.

The chain recombines TRBV4-1 with TRBJ2-7; D unclear. Trimming removed 3 bases at V and 3 bases at J, with 9 bases between. Germline values: CDR1 MGHRA, CDR2 YSYEKL. CDR3 length: 13 amino acids. This chain's CDR3 is CASSQVLNYEQYF. DNA of the CDR3: TGCGCCAGCAGCCAGGTCCTAAACTACGAGCAGTACTTC.

The chain recombines TRBV29-1 with TRBJ2-1; a weak D match, TRBD2 (6 bases). V lost 6 bases, J lost 4 bases, and 13 bases lay in between. This CDR3 spans 13 amino acids. Germline V lookup: CDR1 SQVTM, CDR2 ANQGSEA. This chain's CDR3 is CSVAPGEYNEQFF. The CDR3, as DNA: TGCAGCGTCGCTCCGGGAGAGTACAATGAGCAGTTCTTC.

The V call is TRBV28, the J call TRBJ2-7, with D perhaps matching TRBD1 (5 bases). Germline V gives CDR1 MDHEN, CDR2 SYDVKM. V was clipped by 3 bases and J by 3 bases, with 15 bases between them. The CDR3 has 15 amino acids. The CDR3 region has the DNA TGTGCCAGCAGTTTTGTCCTGCAGGGCAGCTACGAGCAGTACTTC. It specifies CASSFVLQGSYEQYF.

J is TRBJ1-2 and V is TRBV7-9; D call uncertain. The CDR3 runs 15 residues. The germline CDR1 and CDR2 sequences are SEHNR and FQNEAQ (reference sequence). The germline V and J ends were trimmed by 5 bases and 4 bases, with 17 bases remaining between them. CDR3 in amino acids: CASSPLMREVYGYTF. CDR3 sequence (DNA): TGTGCCAGCAGCCCTCTGATGAGGGAGGTCTATGGCTACACCTTC.

The chain combines TRBV27 with TRBJ2-6, with 8 bases aligning to TRBD2. The germline gives CDR1 MNHEY, CDR2 SMNVEV (reference sequence). The CDR3 runs 18 residues. Unmatched junction bases numbered 5, after V lost 1 base and J lost 0 bases. The CDR3 coding sequence is TGTGCCAGCAGTTTATATGCGGGGGGCAACTCTGGGGCCAACGTCCTGACTTTC. It translates to CASSLYAGGNSGANVLTF.

The chain carries TRBV11-2 and TRBJ1-1; 7 bases line up with TRBD1. The CDR3 has 14 residues. CDR1 is SGHAT and CDR2 is FQNNGV in the germline V gene. Unmatched junction bases numbered 10, after V lost 5 bases and J lost 7 bases. The CDR3: CASSPTRGRDEAFF. In nucleotides, the CDR3 is TGTGCCAGCAGCCCGACCAGGGGGAGGGATGAAGCTTTCTTT.

This chain uses TRBV5-4 with TRBJ1-2; D is unclear. The length of the CDR3 is 12 residues. V was pared by 4 bases and J by 7 bases, with 11 bases between. Germline V CDR1 and CDR2: SGHNT, YYREEE (reference sequence). CDR3 loop: CASSPLGGGYTF. In DNA form, the CDR3 reads TGTGCCAGCAGCCCCCTCGGTGGTGGCTACACCTTC.

The chain carries TRBV20-1 and TRBJ2-3, with D possibly being TRBD1 (5 bases). The CDR3 sequence is 14 residues long. The germline gives CDR1 DFQATT, CDR2 SNEGSKA (reference sequence). Trimming cost V 6 bases and J 3 bases, with 16 bases left between them. In DNA form, the CDR3 reads TGCAGTGCCGAAGATCAGGGAACTACAGATACGCAGTATTTT. Translating it yields CSAEDQGTTDTQYF.

V usage is TRBV7-8 and J usage is TRBJ2-3; the match to TRBD1 covers 10 bases. The V gene end was trimmed by 1 base and the J gene end by 6 bases; junction bases not matched to a gene: 7. The CDR3 runs 16 residues. CDR1 is SGHVS, CDR2 FQNEAQ, per germline. This chain's CDR3 is CASSLDGTGVTDTQYF. CDR3 nucleotides: TGTGCCAGCAGCTTAGACGGGACAGGGGTGACGGATACGCAGTATTTT.

The DNA of the CDR3 is TGTGCCACCATGGACTACTCAGAGACCCAGTACTTC. This sequence encodes CATMDYSETQYF. The chain is built from TRBV27 and TRBJ2-5, with a possible D match to TRBD2 (6 bases). The CDR3 consists of 12 residues. Germline V gene sequence: CDR1 MNHEY, CDR2 SMNVEV (reference sequence). The V end lost 10 bases, the J end lost 4 bases, and 13 bases lay between the germline ends.